This T cell receptor beta chain was observed in a study of cytomegalovirus exposure and HLA in healthy donors. Looking at the study overall: One earlier analysis, a look at roughly 170 million T cells, found some 100 million unique TCR beta sequences. Study-wide points: The authors later found TCR association rates varying by HLA locus, with DRB1 most and HLA-C fewest. There were reportedly fewer N-insertions in an Asian-associated ancestry cluster than the roughly 670-donor mean, in a later analysis.

CDR1 is SGDLS, CDR2 YYNGEE, per germline. CDR3 length equals 17 residues. The V gene lost 0 bases and the J gene lost 2 bases, with 17 bases spanning the gap. Vbeta (60) and Jbeta (13) primers were used in the PCR. Method: immunoSEQ multiplex PCR; TCRdb's copy keeps in-frame clones and lacks some. Of approximately 130,000 clones listed, roughly four fifths are singletons. Turning to this clone: Its matching antigen is unknown.

Input material: PBMCs. The chain is built from TRBV9 and TRBJ1-2; D gene unclear. This clonotype was obtained from a man aged 18 to 30 in good health and CMV-seronegative. The CDR3 nucleotides read TGTGCCAGCAGCGTAGGGTCAGGCGGGTACAGCAACTATGGCTACACCTTC. Its translation is CASSVGSGGYSNYGYTF. Together with reference TRBV9 and TRBJ1-2, the CDR3 gives the full variable domain: DSGVTQTPKHLITATGQRVTLRCSPRSGDLSVYWYQQSLDQGLQFLIQYYNGEERAKGNILERFSAQQFPDLHSELNLSSLELGDSALYFCASSVGSGGYSNYGYTFGSGTRLTVV.